This TCR beta chain was observed in a study of T cells expressing NK-cell markers. Study-wide results and limits: The dominant NKG2C+ clonotypes represented about 1.0-7.0% of CD8+ T cells in over 5 donors.

Reprocessing the 5' RACE reads, TCRdb reports a single entry for every CDR3 protein and omits DNA. This table holds roughly 380,000 distinct CDR3 sequences. Comments on this clonotype: What it binds is unknown.

Germline values: CDR1 SGHRS, CDR2 YFSETQ. The CDR3 covers 16 residues. Sequencing was carried out using blood T cells: a sorted CD56 or NKG2C T cell subset, CD4+ or CD8+ T cells, or bulk PBMC T cells (not recorded which). The V call is TRBV5-1, the J call TRBJ1-1; TCRdb's assignment of TRBD1 cannot be checked, as there is no DNA. The receptor comes from a man between 18 and 69 years old in good health. CDR3 loop: CASSLEAGGGGTEAFF.